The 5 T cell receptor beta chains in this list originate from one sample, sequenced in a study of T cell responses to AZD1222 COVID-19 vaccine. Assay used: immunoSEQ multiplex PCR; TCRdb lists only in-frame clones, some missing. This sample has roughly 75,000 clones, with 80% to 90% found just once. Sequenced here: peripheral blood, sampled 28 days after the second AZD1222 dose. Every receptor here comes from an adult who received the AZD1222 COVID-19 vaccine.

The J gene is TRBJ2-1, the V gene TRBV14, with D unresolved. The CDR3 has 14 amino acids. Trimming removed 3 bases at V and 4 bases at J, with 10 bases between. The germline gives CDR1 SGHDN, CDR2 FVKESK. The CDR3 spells CASSQQTTYNEQFF. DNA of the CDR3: TGTGCCAGCAGCCAGCAGACCACATACAATGAGCAGTTCTTC.

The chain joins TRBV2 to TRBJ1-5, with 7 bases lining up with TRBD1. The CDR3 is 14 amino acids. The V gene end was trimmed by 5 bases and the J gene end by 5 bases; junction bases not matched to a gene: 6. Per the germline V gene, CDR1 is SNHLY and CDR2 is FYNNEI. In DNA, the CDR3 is TGTGCCAGCAGTACCGGGACAGCCTATCAGCCCCAGCATTTT. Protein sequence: CASSTGTAYQPQHF.

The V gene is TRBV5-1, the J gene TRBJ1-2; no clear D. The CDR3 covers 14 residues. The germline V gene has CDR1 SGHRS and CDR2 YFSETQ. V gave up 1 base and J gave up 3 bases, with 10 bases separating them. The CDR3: CASSLFARHYGYTF. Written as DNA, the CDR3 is TGCGCCAGCAGCTTGTTCGCCAGGCACTATGGCTACACCTTC. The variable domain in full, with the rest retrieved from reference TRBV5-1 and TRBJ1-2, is KAGVTQTPRYLIKTRGQQVTLSCSPISGHRSVSWYQQTPGQGLQFLFEYFSETQRNKGNFPGRFSGRQFSNSRSEMNVSTLELGDSALYLCASSLFARHYGYTFGSGTRLTVV.

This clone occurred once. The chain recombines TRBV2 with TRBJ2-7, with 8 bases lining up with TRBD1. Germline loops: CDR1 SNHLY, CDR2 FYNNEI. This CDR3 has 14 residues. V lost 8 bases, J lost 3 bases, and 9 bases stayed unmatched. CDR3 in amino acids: CASRRSTGGYEQYF. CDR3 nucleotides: TGTGCCAGCCGGAGGTCCACAGGGGGCTACGAGCAGTACTTC.

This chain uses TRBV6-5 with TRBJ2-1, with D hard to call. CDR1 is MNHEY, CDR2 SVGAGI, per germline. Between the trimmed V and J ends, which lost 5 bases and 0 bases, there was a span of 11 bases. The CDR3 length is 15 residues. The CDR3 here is CASSRTDSSYNEQFF. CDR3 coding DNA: TGTGCCAGCAGTCGGACGGATAGCTCCTACAATGAGCAGTTCTTC.